Listed below are T cell receptor beta chains from one sample, sequenced in a study of T-cell memory formation after mild COVID-19. TCRdb reprocessed the 5' RACE reads via MiXCR and lists one record per CDR3 protein. The sample has 350,000 to 500,000 distinct CDR3 sequences, around 19% seen once. Input material: PBMCs or a T cell subset sorted from them (not recorded which). Source of these receptors: an adult woman who had mild COVID-19 (a few samples of this study predate the infection). Cell type and time point are not known. The CDR3 runs from the conserved cysteine through the conserved F or W.

J: TRBJ2-3; V: TRBV20-1; CDR3: CSASAGGTDTQYF
J: TRBJ2-5; V: TRBV5-1; CDR3: CASSLGQGQETQYF
J: TRBJ2-3; V: TRBV7-3; CDR3: CASSMTSGTDTQYF
J: TRBJ2-7; V: TRBV10-3; CDR3: CAISDQTATYEQYF
J: TRBJ1-4; V: TRBV11-3; CDR3: CASSLTQNEKLFF
J: TRBJ1-5; V: TRBV10-3; CDR3: CAISTTGNSNQPQHF
J: TRBJ2-7; V: TRBV6-2/TRBV6-3; CDR3: CASWAGYVSEQYF
J: TRBJ2-7; V: TRBV20-1; CDR3: CSAIPTGEGDEQYF
J: TRBJ2-2; V: TRBV7-6; CDR3: CASSLWGAGGELFF
J: TRBJ1-4; V: TRBV21-1; CDR3: CASSKVDPGDRVTNEKLFF
J: TRBJ1-3; V: TRBV20-1; CDR3: CSASGGGSGNTIYF
J: TRBJ1-2; V: TRBV7-9; CDR3: CASSSLTANTF
J: TRBJ2-3; V: TRBV20-1; CDR3: CSANKLSVSTDTQYF
J: TRBJ1-1; V: TRBV7-6; CDR3: CASSLTNMGMNTEAFF
J: TRBJ1-1; V: TRBV2; CDR3: CASISMTGRDTEAFF
J: TRBJ1-2; V: TRBV21-1; CDR3: CASTENTTGSNYGYTF
J: TRBJ2-5; V: TRBV5-1; CDR3: CASSSNSFKGETQYF
J: TRBJ2-7; V: TRBV7-9; CDR3: CASARQGTYYEQYF